The rows below give T cell receptor beta chains drawn from one sample of a study of T cells in localized non-small cell lung cancer. Only in-frame clones appear in the TCRdb table, and some are missing; sequencing was by immunoSEQ multiplex PCR. The top ten hold 3.5% to 4% of the sample, which has roughly 38,000 clones, about 87% seen once. Sequencing used peripheral blood, obtained before any cancer treatment. These receptors all stem from a man between 18 and 49 years old with stage I lung adenocarcinoma. Each CDR3 is given with its conserved first and last residue. The D gene is left open where the match is weak. A row's size may be missing; if present it is once, few, many or a size class.

V,D,J,size,CDR3,DNA
TRBV6-6,NA,TRBJ1-5,NA,CASRQQELSNQPQHF,TGTGCCAGCAGGCAACAGGAGCTTAGCAATCAGCCCCAGCATTTT
TRBV21-1,NA,TRBJ1-4,NA,CASSKDPEATNEKLFF,TGTGCCAGCAGCAAAGATCCAGAAGCAACTAATGAAAAACTGTTTTTT
TRBV18,TRBD1,TRBJ2-2,few,CASSPPTGETGELFF,TGTGCCAGCTCACCACCGACAGGGGAAACCGGGGAGCTGTTTTTT
TRBV7-9,NA,TRBJ2-5,NA,CASSPGPPETQYF,TGTGCCAGCAGCCCGGGACCCCCGGAGACCCAGTACTTC
TRBV19,NA,TRBJ1-2,few,CASSIASPYGYTF,TGTGCCAGTAGTATAGCCAGCCCCTATGGCTACACCTTC
TRBV9,NA,TRBJ1-2,NA,CASRSYGYTF,TGTGCCAGCCGCAGCTATGGCTACACCTTC
TRBV6-5,TRBD1,TRBJ2-7,NA,CASTPPGQGSEQYF,TGTGCCAGCACTCCCCCGGGACAGGGATCCGAGCAGTACTTC
TRBV7-2,TRBD1,TRBJ1-3,NA,CASSPGGGNTIYF,TGTGCCAGCAGCCCAGGGGGAGGAAACACCATATATTTT
TRBV21-1,NA,TRBJ1-1,NA,CAIVKEQVNTEAFF,TGTGCCATCGTCAAGGAACAGGTGAACACTGAAGCTTTCTTT
TRBV15,TRBD1,TRBJ1-1,NA,CATSRGTGVIGTTEAFF,TGTGCCACCAGCAGAGGGACAGGGGTAATTGGAACCACTGAAGCTTTCTTT
TRBV7-2,TRBD1,TRBJ1-2,NA,CASTLTGTHYGYTF,TGTGCCAGCACCTTGACAGGGACCCACTATGGCTACACCTTC
TRBV5-4,TRBD1,TRBJ2-7,NA,CASSLGDRPYEQYF,TGTGCCAGCAGCTTGGGGGACAGACCCTACGAGCAGTACTTC
TRBV27,TRBD1,TRBJ2-7,NA,CASSPLTGTESYEQYF,TGTGCCAGCAGCCCTCTTACTGGGACAGAATCCTACGAGCAGTACTTC
TRBV19,TRBD2,TRBJ2-7,NA,CASSMGSREVTYEQYF,TGTGCCAGTAGTATGGGTTCCCGGGAGGTTACCTACGAGCAGTACTTC
TRBV7-3,TRBD2,TRBJ2-2,NA,CASSSSGVTGELFF,TGTGCCAGCAGCTCCAGCGGGGTCACCGGGGAGCTGTTTTTT
TRBV10-1,NA,TRBJ2-7,NA,CASLRGQGLWRSYEQYF,TGCGCCAGCCTTCGCGGGCAGGGACTTTGGCGATCCTACGAGCAGTACTTC
TRBV11-2,NA,TRBJ1-3,NA,CASSLEGRSSGNTIYF,TGTGCCAGCAGCTTAGAGGGCAGGAGCTCTGGAAACACCATATATTTT
TRBV7-8,TRBD1,TRBJ1-1,NA,CASSLGQGLLHTEAFF,TGTGCCAGCAGCTTAGGACAGGGTTTACTTCACACTGAAGCTTTCTTT
TRBV5-4,NA,TRBJ1-1,once,CASSLAALRGNTEAFF,TGTGCCAGCAGCTTGGCCGCCCTCCGGGGAAACACTGAAGCTTTCTTT
TRBV6-5,NA,TRBJ1-4,NA,CASTHNSEGEKLFF,TGTGCCAGCACCCACAACTCAGAGGGTGAAAAACTGTTTTTT
TRBV5-6,NA,TRBJ1-5,NA,CASSRLSSNQPQHF,TGTGCCAGCAGTCGATTGTCTAGCAATCAGCCCCAGCATTTT
TRBV6-5,TRBD1,TRBJ1-2,NA,CASSSRGRLGGYTF,TGTGCCAGCAGTTCTAGGGGGCGCTTGGGCGGCTACACCTTC
TRBV7-3,NA,TRBJ1-6,NA,CASSLEGNSPLHF,TGTGCCAGCAGCTTGGAAGGGAATTCACCCCTCCACTTT
TRBV7-2,NA,TRBJ1-3,NA,CASSPKTLSGTIYF,TGTGCCAGCAGCCCGAAGACCCTGTCTGGCACCATATATTTT
TRBV2,TRBD2,TRBJ2-7,NA,CASSEAQRGFYEQYF,TGTGCCAGCAGTGAAGCGCAGCGGGGCTTCTACGAGCAGTACTTC
TRBV4-2,TRBD1,TRBJ1-5,NA,CASSQDPGGKWPQHF,TGTGCCAGCAGCCAAGACCCAGGGGGTAAGTGGCCCCAGCATTTT
TRBV30,NA,TRBJ1-3,NA,CAWDLKGSGNTIYF,TGTGCCTGGGACCTAAAGGGCTCTGGAAACACCATATATTTT
TRBV2,NA,TRBJ1-2,once,CASRERGNGYTF,TGTGCCAGCAGGGAAAGGGGAAATGGCTACACCTTC
TRBV6-5,TRBD1,TRBJ2-5,NA,CASSRTGIETQYF,TGTGCCAGCAGCCGGACAGGGATTGAGACCCAGTACTTC
TRBV5-1,NA,TRBJ2-4,NA,CASRPGEAKNIQYF,TGCGCCAGCCGCCCAGGGGAAGCCAAAAACATTCAGTACTTC
TRBV7-8,NA,TRBJ2-3,NA,CASSFAGPGTDTQYF,TGTGCCAGCAGCTTCGCGGGGCCCGGCACAGATACGCAGTATTTT
TRBV6-5,NA,TRBJ2-7,NA,CASSYSGSYEQYF,TGTGCCAGCAGTTACTCAGGGTCCTACGAGCAGTACTTC
TRBV7-2,NA,TRBJ1-2,once,CASSSGQTIVYGYTF,TGTGCCAGCAGCTCCGGACAGACGATAGTCTATGGCTACACCTTC
TRBV19,NA,TRBJ1-1,NA,CASSITMNTEAFF,TGTGCCAGTAGTATAACCATGAACACTGAAGCTTTCTTT
TRBV7-9,NA,TRBJ2-3,NA,CASSFLEDTQYF,TGTGCCAGCAGCTTCTTGGAAGATACGCAGTATTTT
TRBV19,NA,TRBJ1-6,NA,CASSMGEVSSYNSPLHF,TGTGCCAGTAGTATGGGAGAAGTGAGCTCCTATAATTCACCCCTCCACTTT
TRBV10-3,NA,TRBJ1-1,NA,CAISEISGGGTEAFF,TGTGCCATCAGTGAGATATCGGGGGGAGGCACTGAAGCTTTCTTT
TRBV5-6,NA,TRBJ2-3,once,CASSSDTGGADTQYF,TGTGCCAGCAGTTCTGACACTGGCGGCGCAGATACGCAGTATTTT
TRBV7-2,TRBD1,TRBJ2-1,NA,CASRKGAGSRDEQFF,TGTGCCAGCAGGAAGGGGGCCGGGTCTAGGGATGAGCAGTTCTTC
TRBV4-3,NA,TRBJ1-2,NA,CASSQARQAFGYTF,TGCGCCAGCAGCCAAGCAAGACAGGCCTTTGGCTACACCTTC
TRBV18,NA,TRBJ2-3,NA,CASRRSTDTQYF,TGTGCCAGCCGACGAAGCACAGATACGCAGTATTTT
TRBV27,NA,TRBJ1-1,NA,CASSLLVGPGQNTEAFF,TGTGCCAGCAGTTTATTGGTTGGGCCAGGGCAGAACACTGAAGCTTTCTTT